A selection of T cell receptor beta chains follows, all from one sample in a study of siplizumab effects on memory and regulatory T cells. Assay used: immunoSEQ multiplex PCR; TCRdb lists only in-frame clones, some missing. The sample contains around 100,000 clones, approximately 91% of which appear only once. Sequenced sample: CD4+ T cells sorted from blood. All receptors derive from a human donor in good health. Some clones in this sample may be carry-over from other donors' samples. The CDR3 runs from the conserved cysteine through the conserved F or W. A D gene is named only where the DNA matches it firmly. Expanded clones get a size class; other rows say once, few or many, or leave the size out.

v_gene,abundance,j_gene,d_gene,CDR3aa,CDR3nt
TRBV21-1,few,TRBJ1-3,-,CASSKDSYSGNTIYF,TGTGCCAGCAGCAAGGACAGCTACTCTGGAAACACCATATATTTT
TRBV20-1,-,TRBJ1-1,-,CSAIAGAEAFF,TGCAGTGCCATCGCAGGGGCTGAAGCTTTCTTT
TRBV5-4,-,TRBJ2-5,-,CASSWDEQESQYF,TGTGCCAGCAGCTGGGACGAACAAGAGAGCCAGTACTTC
TRBV7-9,-,TRBJ2-4,TRBD2,CASSPRGTSGSSGNIQYF,TGTGCCAGCAGCCCCAGGGGGACTAGCGGGAGTTCGGGAAACATTCAGTACTTC
TRBV18,-,TRBJ2-7,-,CASSPTAGSYEQYF,TGTGCCAGCTCACCTACGGCGGGATCCTACGAGCAGTACTTC
TRBV5-6,-,TRBJ1-4,TRBD1,CASSSDRGGEKLFF,TGTGCCAGCAGCTCCGACAGGGGTGGTGAAAAACTGTTTTTT
TRBV2,-,TRBJ2-5,TRBD2,CASIKREQETQYF,TGTGCCAGCATCAAGCGGGAGCAAGAGACCCAGTACTTC
TRBV7-3,-,TRBJ2-7,TRBD1,CASSAGTDYEQYF,TGTGCCAGCAGCGCAGGGACAGACTACGAGCAGTACTTC
TRBV19,-,TRBJ1-5,TRBD1,CASSKGAGVHLSNQPQHF,TGTGCCAGTAGTAAGGGGGCAGGCGTACATCTTAGCAATCAGCCCCAGCATTTT
TRBV5-4,-,TRBJ1-3,TRBD1,CASSQGDSSGNTIYF,TGTGCCAGCAGCCAGGGGGACAGCTCTGGAAACACCATATATTTT
TRBV18,-,TRBJ2-3,-,CASSHPGGTQYF,TGTGCCAGCTCACACCCCGGGGGTACGCAGTATTTT
TRBV6-5,-,TRBJ2-2,-,CASKQGSNTGELFF,TGTGCCAGCAAACAGGGCTCGAACACCGGGGAGCTGTTTTTT
TRBV4-1,-,TRBJ2-3,-,CASSQEQTDTQYF,TGCGCCAGCAGCCAAGAACAGACAGATACGCAGTATTTT
TRBV7-6,-,TRBJ2-5,-,CASSLSSVWETQYF,TGTGCCAGCAGCTTATCCTCCGTGTGGGAGACCCAGTACTTC
TRBV7-3,-,TRBJ1-1,-,CASTAYVDLVSNTEAFF,TGTGCCAGCACCGCTTATGTGGACCTCGTTTCGAACACTGAAGCTTTCTTT
TRBV18,once,TRBJ2-6,-,CASTLGLGHKTSGANVLTF,TGTGCCAGCACACTGGGCCTCGGACACAAAACCTCTGGGGCCAACGTCCTGACTTTC
TRBV19,few,TRBJ1-1,TRBD1,CASMGQYTGDTEAFF,TGTGCCAGTATGGGACAGTACACCGGGGACACTGAAGCTTTCTTT
TRBV5-4,-,TRBJ2-1,TRBD2,CASSLFGTSGFNEQFF,TGTGCCAGCAGCTTGTTTGGGACTAGCGGATTCAATGAGCAGTTCTTC
TRBV6-5,once,TRBJ1-1,-,CASSPKGGEAFF,TGTGCCAGCAGTCCCAAGGGGGGTGAAGCTTTCTTT
TRBV18,-,TRBJ2-3,-,CASSPLVAATDTQYF,TGTGCCAGCTCACCATTGGTAGCAGCCACAGATACGCAGTATTTT
TRBV11-2,-,TRBJ2-4,TRBD1,CASSLRLQGADIQYF,TGTGCCAGCAGCTTAAGACTGCAGGGGGCTGACATTCAGTACTTC
TRBV29-1,-,TRBJ2-1,-,CSVENWLESIHEQFF,TGCAGCGTTGAGAATTGGCTAGAGTCGATCCATGAGCAGTTCTTC